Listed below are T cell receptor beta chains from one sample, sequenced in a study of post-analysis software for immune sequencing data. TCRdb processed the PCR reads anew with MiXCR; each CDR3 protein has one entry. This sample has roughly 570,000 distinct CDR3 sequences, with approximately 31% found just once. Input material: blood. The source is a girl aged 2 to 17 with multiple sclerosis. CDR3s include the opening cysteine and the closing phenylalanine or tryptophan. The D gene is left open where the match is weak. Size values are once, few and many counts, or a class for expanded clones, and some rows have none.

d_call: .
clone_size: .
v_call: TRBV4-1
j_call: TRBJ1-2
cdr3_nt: TGCGCCAGCAGCCAGCCCTTGGGAGTGACCAATGGCTACACCTTC
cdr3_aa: CASSQPLGVTNGYTF

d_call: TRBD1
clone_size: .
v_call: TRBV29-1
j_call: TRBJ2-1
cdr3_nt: TGCAGCGGTTACCGGGACAGGGCCTTCAATGAGCAGTTCTTC
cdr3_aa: CSGYRDRAFNEQFF

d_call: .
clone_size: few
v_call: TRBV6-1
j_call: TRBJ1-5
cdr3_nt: TGTGCCAGCAGTGATTGGGGTCAGCCCCAGCATTTT
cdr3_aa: CASSDWGQPQHF

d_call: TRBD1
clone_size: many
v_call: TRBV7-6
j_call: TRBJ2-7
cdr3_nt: TGTGCCAGCAGCCAGGACAGGATCGGCGAGCAGTACTTC
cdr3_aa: CASSQDRIGEQYF

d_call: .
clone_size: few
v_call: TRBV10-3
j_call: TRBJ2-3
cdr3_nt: TGTGCCACCCAAAAGGCGACAGATACGCAGTATTTT
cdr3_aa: CATQKATDTQYF

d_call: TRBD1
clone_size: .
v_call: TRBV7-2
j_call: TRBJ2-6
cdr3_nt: TGTGCCAGCAGCCCCGGGACAGTGTTCTCTGGGGCCAACGTCCTGACTTTC
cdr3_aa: CASSPGTVFSGANVLTF

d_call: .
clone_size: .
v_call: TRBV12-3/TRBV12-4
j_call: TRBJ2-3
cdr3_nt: TGTGCCAGCAGTTTAGTAGATGCGGGTACAGATGTGGAATATTTT
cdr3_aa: CASSLVDAGTDVEYF

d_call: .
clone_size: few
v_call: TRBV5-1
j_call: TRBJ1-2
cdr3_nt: TGCGCCAGCAGGGGAGGGGAAGGCAGCTATGGCTACACCTTC
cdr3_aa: CASRGGEGSYGYTF

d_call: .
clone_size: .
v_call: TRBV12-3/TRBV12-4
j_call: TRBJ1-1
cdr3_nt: TGTGCCAGCTGTTACCTTGGGGAGAACACTGAAGCTTTCTTT
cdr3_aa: CASCYLGENTEAFF

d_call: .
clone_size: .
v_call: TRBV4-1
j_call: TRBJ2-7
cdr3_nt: TGCGCCAGCAGCCCGTTTGTTCTCGTAGAGCAGTACTTC
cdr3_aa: CASSPFVLVEQYF

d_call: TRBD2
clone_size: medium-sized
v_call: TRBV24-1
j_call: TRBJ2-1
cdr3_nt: TGTGCCACCACCGGGGGGAATGAGCAGTTCTTC
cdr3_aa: CATTGGNEQFF

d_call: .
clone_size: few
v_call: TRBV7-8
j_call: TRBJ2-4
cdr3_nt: TGTGCCAGCAGCTTAGCGGAGAGCGACGGGGAAGGGAAGTACTTC
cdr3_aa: CASSLAESDGEGKYF

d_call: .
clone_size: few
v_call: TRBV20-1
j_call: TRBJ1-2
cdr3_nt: TGCAGTGCTACCGACGCGGTGGCGGGGGGCTACACCTTC
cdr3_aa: CSATDAVAGGYTF

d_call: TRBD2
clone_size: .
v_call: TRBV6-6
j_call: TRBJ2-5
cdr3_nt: TGTGCCAGCAGTGATTTAACTAGCGGACAAGAGACCCAGTACTTC
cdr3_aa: CASSDLTSGQETQYF

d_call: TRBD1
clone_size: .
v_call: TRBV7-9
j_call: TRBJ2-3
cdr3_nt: TGTGCCAGCAGCTTATCCAAGGGACAGGGAGGCACAGATACGCAGTATTTT
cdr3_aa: CASSLSKGQGGTDTQYF

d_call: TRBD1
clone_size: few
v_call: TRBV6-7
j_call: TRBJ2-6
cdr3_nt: TGTGCCAGCAGTTACTTGAAGACCCCAGGGGGTGACCGGGTCTCTGGGGCCAACGTCCTGACTTTC
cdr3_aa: CASSYLKTPGGDRVSGANVLTF

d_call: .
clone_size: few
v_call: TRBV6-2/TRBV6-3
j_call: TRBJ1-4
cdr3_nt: TGTGCCAGCAGTTACTCCGGCGGGTCTAGGGAAAAACTGTTTTTT
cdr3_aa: CASSYSGGSREKLFF

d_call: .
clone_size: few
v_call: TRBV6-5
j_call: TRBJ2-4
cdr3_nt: TGTGCCAGCAGTTATGGGGCAGGGGGGAACATTCAGTACTTC
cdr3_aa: CASSYGAGGNIQYF

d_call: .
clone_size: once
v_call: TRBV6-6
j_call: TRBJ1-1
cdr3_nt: TGTGCCAGCAGTTACGATGGGGGGATCAACACTGAAGCTTTCTTT
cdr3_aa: CASSYDGGINTEAFF

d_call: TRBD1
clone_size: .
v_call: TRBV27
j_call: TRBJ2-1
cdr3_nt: TGTGCCAGCAGTCCCTGGACAGGGGGCTCTTACAATGAGCAGTTCTTC
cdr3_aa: CASSPWTGGSYNEQFF

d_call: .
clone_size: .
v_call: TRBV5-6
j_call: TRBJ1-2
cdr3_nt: TGTGCCAGCAGCTTTGCCACACTCCAGCGGGCACACTATGGCTACACCTTC
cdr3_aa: CASSFATLQRAHYGYTF

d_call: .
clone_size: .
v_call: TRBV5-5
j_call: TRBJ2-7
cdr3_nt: TGTGCCAGCAGCTTGGGAGTAAACGTCTACGAGCAGTACTTC
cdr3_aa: CASSLGVNVYEQYF

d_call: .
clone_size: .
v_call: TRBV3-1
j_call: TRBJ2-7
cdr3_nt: TGTGCCAGCAGCCTACGACAGGACGAGCAGTACTTC
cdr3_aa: CASSLRQDEQYF

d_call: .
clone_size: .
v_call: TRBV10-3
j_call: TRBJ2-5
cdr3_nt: TGTGCCATCAGTGAGTTGTCAGGCTACCAAGAGACCCAGTACTTC
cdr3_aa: CAISELSGYQETQYF